These 10 T cell receptor beta chains share one sample of origin, sequenced in a study of radiation and T cells in renal cell carcinoma. Sequencing used immunoSEQ multiplex PCR; TCRdb keeps in-frame clones, though not all of them. The sample yields 70,000 or so clones, about four fifths seen once. Regarding time point: blood 2 weeks post-SBRT. The treatment here: 15 Gy SBRT to primary tumor, nephrectomy 4 weeks later. This specimen consisted of blood, obtained from a patient whose treatment included radiotherapy and nephrectomy. Receptors originate from a man in his sixties with renal cell carcinoma.

The gene calls are TRBV28 and TRBJ2-2, with 8 bases fitting TRBD2. V lost 6 bases to trimming and J lost 1 base; unmatched junction nucleotides: 19. CDR3 size: 20 residues. Germline CDR1 MDHEN, CDR2 SYDVKM. This CDR3 is CASSHGASGLLWVNTGELFF. CDR3 coding DNA: TGTGCCAGCAGCCATGGGGCTAGCGGGCTCCTCTGGGTGAACACCGGGGAGCTGTTTTTT.

This chain connects TRBV28 to TRBJ2-5, with D hard to call. The CDR3 extends over 15 amino acids. The germline V gene has CDR1 MDHEN and CDR2 SYDVKM. V lost 3 bases and J lost 5, with 16 bases in between. The CDR3 loop reads CASSFKSGLGETQYF. CDR3 in DNA: TGTGCCAGCAGTTTTAAGTCGGGCTTAGGGGAGACCCAGTACTTC.

The rearrangement uses TRBV18 and TRBJ2-3; D is perhaps TRBD2 (7 bases). The CDR3 totals 14 residues. V lost 2 bases and J 4 bases, leaving 10 bases between the germline ends. CDR1 is KGHSH, CDR2 LQKENI, per germline. The CDR3 here is CASSPLGGPDTQYF. In nucleotides, the CDR3 is TGTGCCAGCTCACCATTGGGGGGGCCAGATACGCAGTATTTT. The full variable domain, its missing parts supplied by reference TRBV18 and TRBJ2-3, is NAGVMQNPRHLVRRRGQEARLRCSPMKGHSHVYWYRQLPEEGLKFMVYLQKENIIDESGMPKERFSAEFPKEGPSILRIQQVVRGDSAAYFCASSPLGGPDTQYFGPGTRLTVL.

This chain's CDR3 is CAWSLGTGDNEQFF. In DNA form, the CDR3 reads TGTGCCTGGAGTCTCGGGACAGGGGACAATGAGCAGTTCTTC. The rearrangement joins TRBV30 to TRBJ2-1; 10 positions agree with TRBD1. Germline CDR1 reads GTSNPN; CDR2 reads SVGIG (reference sequence). This CDR3 spans 14 amino acids. V shed 2 bases, J shed 5 bases, and the junction held 3 bases outside the gene matches. Looking up the rest from reference TRBV30 and TRBJ2-1 gives the full variable domain: SQTIHQWPATLVQPVGSPLSLECTVEGTSNPNLYWYRQAAGRGLQLLFYSVGIGQISSEVPQNLSASRPQDRQFILSSKKLLLSDSGFYLCAWSLGTGDNEQFFGPGTRLTVL.

This chain uses TRBV4-3 with TRBJ1-3; TRBD1 matches at 7 bases. V dropped 4 bases and J dropped 1; count of bases not matched to a gene: 7. This CDR3 is 16 amino acids long. Germline lookup yields CDR1 LGHNA and CDR2 YSLEER. The chain's CDR3 is CASSPGGAASGNTIYF. CDR3 sequence (DNA): TGCGCCAGCAGCCCAGGGGGAGCCGCTTCTGGAAACACCATATATTTT.

The chain is built from TRBV28 and TRBJ2-3, with D possibly being TRBD1 or TRBD2 (5 bases each). The CDR3 has 17 residues. Germline V gene lookup returns CDR1 MDHEN and CDR2 SYDVKM. Trimming left V 11 bases short and J 1 base short, with 25 bases between. The CDR3 nucleotides read TGTGCCCCAGAGGGGCAGTTATTTTGTGGGTGCACAGATACGCAGTATTTT. Protein: CAPEGQLFCGCTDTQYF.

V gene TRBV4-1 combines with J gene TRBJ2-1; 10 nucleotides align to TRBD2. In germline, CDR1 is MGHRA, CDR2 YSYEKL. The trim removed 1 base at V and 5 bases at J, leaving 8 bases unmatched. The CDR3 extends over 17 amino acids. The CDR3 sequence: CASSQALRTSGNNEQFF. The CDR3 DNA reads as TGCGCCAGCAGCCAAGCCTTAAGGACTAGCGGTAACAATGAGCAGTTCTTC.

The genes are TRBV5-1 and TRBJ2-1; D may correspond to TRBD1 or TRBD2 (5 bases each). Germline V gives CDR1 SGHRS, CDR2 YFSETQ. The V and J ends lost 0 bases and 4 bases respectively, with 14 bases between them. The CDR3 is 16 amino acids. The CDR3 here is CASSLAGRSGYNEQFF. CDR3 DNA: TGCGCCAGCAGCTTGGCGGGGCGGTCGGGGTACAATGAGCAGTTCTTC.

A few counts support this clone. The rearrangement links TRBV27 to TRBJ2-3; 7 nucleotides line up with TRBD2. Germline V lookup: CDR1 MNHEY, CDR2 SMNVEV (reference sequence). With V trimmed by 6 bases and J by 3 bases, 3 bases remained unmatched. CDR3 length equals 13 residues. The CDR3 loop reads CASRPRETDTQYF. The DNA of the CDR3 is TGTGCCAGCAGACCGCGGGAGACAGATACGCAGTATTTT.

This chain links TRBV5-1 with TRBJ2-5, with D tentatively TRBD1 (7 bases). The germline V and J ends were trimmed by 5 bases and 5 bases, with 19 bases remaining between them. The CDR3 runs to 15 residues. CDR1 is SGHRS and CDR2 is YFSETQ in the germline V gene. The CDR3 DNA reads TGCGCCAGCAGGCGGCGCCTAGCAGGGGGGGAGACCCAGTACTTC. Protein product: CASRRRLAGGETQYF.